This T cell receptor beta chain was sequenced for a study of T cells in Graves' hyperthyroidism and ophthalmopathy. Amplification of TCR beta CDR3 regions was performed using RNA transcripts as template. The HTBI primer set served for first-round RT-PCR of the TCR CDR3. TCRdb reprocessed the multiplex PCR reads via MiXCR and lists one record per CDR3 protein. The data show over 150,000 distinct CDR3 sequences, with about a sixth seen just once and around 27% held by the top ten. This clonotype occurred many times. This CDR3 is built from 15 residues. The germline V gene has CDR1 SGHTA and CDR2 FQGNSA. Trimming took off 2 bases at V and 1 base at J, with 8 bases between the two ends.

Sequencing was performed on blood. This TCR came from a woman aged 45-59 years with Graves' hyperthyroidism. This chain links TRBV7-2 with TRBJ1-4; D is unresolved. In DNA, the CDR3 is TGTGCCAGCAGCTTATTGCGACAAACTAATGAAAAACTGTTTTTT. Amino acids: CASSLLRQTNEKLFF.